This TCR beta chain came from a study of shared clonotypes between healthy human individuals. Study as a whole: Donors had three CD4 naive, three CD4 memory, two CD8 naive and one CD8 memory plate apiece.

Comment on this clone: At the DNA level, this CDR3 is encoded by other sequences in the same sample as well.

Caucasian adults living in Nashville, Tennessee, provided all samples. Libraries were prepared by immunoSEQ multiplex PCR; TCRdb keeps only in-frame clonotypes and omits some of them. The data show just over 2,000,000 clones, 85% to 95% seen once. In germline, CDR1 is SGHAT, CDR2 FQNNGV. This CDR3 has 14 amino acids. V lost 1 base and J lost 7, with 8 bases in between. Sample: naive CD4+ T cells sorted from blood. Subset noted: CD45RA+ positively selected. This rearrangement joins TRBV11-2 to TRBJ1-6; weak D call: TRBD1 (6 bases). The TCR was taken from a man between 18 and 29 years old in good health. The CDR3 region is CASSLAQGNSPLHF. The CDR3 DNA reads TGTGCCAGCAGCTTAGCGCAGGGGAATTCACCCCTCCACTTT.